The next 25 T cell receptor beta chains were all read from a single sample in a study of T cells in Graves' hyperthyroidism and ophthalmopathy. From RNA transcripts, TCR beta CDR3 regions were amplified. The primer set for the first-round RT-PCR of the TCR CDR3 was HTBI. One entry per CDR3 protein results from TCRdb running MiXCR on the multiplex PCR reads. The sample has 300,000 to 450,000 distinct CDR3 sequences; around 20% are singletons. Sequencing was carried out using blood. Receptor source: a man in his late teens or twenties with Graves' ophthalmopathy.

This clonotype was detected ten times or more. The chain joins TRBV24-1 to TRBJ1-5, with D uncertain. This CDR3 is built from 13 residues. The V gene's germline CDR1 is KGHDR and CDR2 SFDVKD. V was pared by 7 bases and J by 5 bases, with 11 bases between. The CDR3 sequence is CATSLTEDQPQHF. In nucleotides, the CDR3 is TGTGCCACCAGCCTGACCGAGGATCAGCCCCAGCATTTT.

This clonotype was observed many times. The CDR3 sequence is CASSLPRTRHSSYEQYF. For the CDR3, the DNA is TGTGCCAGCAGCTTACCGCGGACACGACATAGCTCCTACGAGCAGTACTTC. The chain joins TRBV7-2 to TRBJ2-7; tentative D call: TRBD1 (5 bases). Per the germline V gene, CDR1 is SGHTA and CDR2 is FQGNSA. V lost 2 bases to trimming and J lost 0 bases, with 17 bases between them. The CDR3 extends over 17 amino acids.

The chain uses TRBV6-1 and TRBJ1-6, with TRBD1 as a possible D gene (5 bases). Germline-derived CDR1 and CDR2 are MNHNS and SASEGT. V lost 5 bases to trimming and J lost 8 bases, with 19 bases between them. This CDR3 has 16 amino acids. CDR3 region: CASSPTQTVADSPLHF. Here the CDR3 DNA reads TGTGCCAGCAGTCCAACCCAGACAGTCGCCGATTCACCCCTCCACTTT.

In this sample, this clonotype turned up many times. This sequence joins TRBV12-3 or TRBV12-4 and TRBJ2-7; TRBD1 matches at 9 bases. The CDR3 runs to 14 residues. J was trimmed by 6 bases and V by 1 base; bases with no gene match: 4. The CDR3 DNA reads TGTGCCAGCAGTTTAGGGGACAGGGAACGCGAGCAGTACTTC. Protein product: CASSLGDREREQYF.

This clonotype showed up just a few times. Here the CDR3 DNA reads TGTGCCAGCAGCAAGACAGGGAATAATTCACCCCTCCACTTT. It is translated as CASSKTGNNSPLHF. The rearrangement joins TRBV5-6 to TRBJ1-6; 7 nucleotides agree with TRBD1. Per germline, CDR1 SGHDT and CDR2 YYEEEE. The CDR3 sequence is 14 residues long. After removal of 4 bases from V and 5 bases from J, the junction contained 3 bases not matched to a gene. Based on the CDR3 plus reference TRBV5-6 and TRBJ1-6, the full variable domain is DAGVTQSPTHLIKTRGQQVTLRCSPKSGHDTVSWYQQALGQGPQFIFQYYEEEERQRGNFPDRFSGHQFPNYSSELNVNALLLGDSALYLCASSKTGNNSPLHFGNGTRLTVT.

Many counts were recorded for this clonotype. This chain connects TRBV2 to TRBJ1-1; D perhaps matches TRBD1 (5 bases). This CDR3 is 15 amino acids long. V dropped 5 bases and J dropped 2 bases, with 15 bases sitting between them. Germline-derived CDR1 and CDR2 are SNHLY and FYNNEI. The CDR3, as DNA: TGTGCCAGCAGTATCTACTTAGGACATAACACTGAAGCTTTCTTT. Its translation is CASSIYLGHNTEAFF.

This clonotype occurred many times. The chain couples TRBV7-9 to TRBJ1-1; perhaps TRBD1 as D (5 bases). Trimming took 5 bases from V and 5 from J, leaving 9 bases between them. The germline V gene encodes CDR1 SEHNR and CDR2 FQNEAQ (reference sequence). The CDR3 consists of 12 residues. The CDR3 coding sequence is TGTGCCAGCAGCAGGGGTGGTACTGAAGCTTTCTTT. It is translated as CASSRGGTEAFF.

Written as DNA, the CDR3 is TGTGCCAGCAGCCCCCTGGACCGCACAGATACGCAGTATTTT. As protein: CASSPLDRTDTQYF. The chain links TRBV11-2 to TRBJ2-3; no reliable D call. Germline values: CDR1 SGHAT, CDR2 FQNNGV. The V and J ends lost 5 bases and 1 base respectively, with 10 bases between them. The length of the CDR3 is 14 residues.

This chain connects TRBV3-1 to TRBJ2-6; D unresolved. This CDR3 has 14 amino acids. Trimming took 0 bases from V and 0 from J, leaving 0 bases between them. Per germline, CDR1 LGHDT and CDR2 YNNKEL (reference sequence). The DNA of the CDR3 is TGTGCCAGCAGCCAAGACTCTGGGGCCAACGTCCTGACTTTC. Its translation is CASSQDSGANVLTF.

This clonotype was counted only a few times. This sequence joins TRBV18 and TRBJ2-3, with 11 bases matching TRBD2. The V gene end was trimmed by 4 bases and the J gene end by 4 bases; junction bases not matched to a gene: 7. CDR3 size: 16 residues. Germline CDR1 reads KGHSH; CDR2 reads LQKENI. The CDR3 DNA reads as TGTGCCAGCTCACTGACTAGCGGGGTCTCCGCAGATACGCAGTATTTT. It yields the protein CASSLTSGVSADTQYF. Filled out from reference TRBV18 and TRBJ2-3, the complete variable domain reads NAGVMQNPRHLVRRRGQEARLRCSPMKGHSHVYWYRQLPEEGLKFMVYLQKENIIDESGMPKERFSAEFPKEGPSILRIQQVVRGDSAAYFCASSLTSGVSADTQYFGPGTRLTVL.

In its sample, this clonotype was seen many times. The gene calls are TRBV20-1 and TRBJ1-1; TRBD1 is a possible D gene (6 bases). The germline V gene encodes CDR1 DFQATT and CDR2 SNEGSKA (reference sequence). The CDR3 has 13 amino acids. The germline V and J ends were trimmed by 2 bases and 2 bases, with 9 bases remaining between them. The CDR3 DNA reads as TGCAGTGCTAGACGGGGGCGTAACACTGAAGCTTTCTTT. This translates into CSARRGRNTEAFF.

This clonotype was seen many times. The chain recombines TRBV7-9 with TRBJ2-5, with 11 bases lining up with TRBD1. The V gene end was trimmed by 10 bases and the J gene end by 2 bases; junction bases not matched to a gene: 3. CDR1 is SEHNR and CDR2 is FQNEAQ in the germline V gene (reference sequence). The CDR3 length is 13 residues. The CDR3 DNA follows: TGTGCCATGGGACAGGGGGGTCAAGAGACCCAGTACTTC. Its protein product is CAMGQGGQETQYF.

There are many counts of this clonotype. CDR3 nucleotide sequence: TGTGCCAGCAGCCAAGCGGGGGAAAGCTCCTACGAGCAGTACTTC. Protein: CASSQAGESSYEQYF. The chain recombines TRBV11-2 with TRBJ2-7; 8 positions match TRBD2. V lost 5 bases, J lost 0 bases, and 6 bases stayed unmatched. Germline CDR1 SGHAT, CDR2 FQNNGV. The CDR3 has 15 amino acids.

The sample holds a few counts of this clonotype. The CDR3 loop reads CASSVEQGGIYEQYF. The DNA of the CDR3 is TGTGCCAGCAGCGTAGAACAGGGCGGAATCTACGAGCAGTACTTC. The J gene is TRBJ2-7, the V gene TRBV9; D might be TRBD1 (6 bases). Germline loops: CDR1 SGDLS, CDR2 YYNGEE. This CDR3 comprises 15 residues. V lost 0 bases, J lost 3 bases, and 13 bases lay in between.

The table lists this clonotype with many counts. The CDR3 bases are TGTGCCAGCAGTCGACAAGCGGGGACAGGGGAGTCCTACGAGCAGTACTTC. Residues: CASSRQAGTGESYEQYF. V usage is TRBV27 and J usage is TRBJ2-7; 10 bases line up with TRBD1. CDR3 length equals 17 residues. Losses at the gene ends were 5 bases for V and 1 base for J; bases not matched to a gene: 11. Germline V gene lookup returns CDR1 MNHEY and CDR2 SMNVEV (reference sequence).

This clonotype was counted at least ten times. The chain is built from TRBV11-2 and TRBJ1-1, with D unresolved. Germline lookup yields CDR1 SGHAT and CDR2 FQNNGV. Trimming took 3 bases from V and 1 from J, leaving 15 bases between them. The CDR3 length is 16 residues. Here the CDR3 reads CASSFVQHPKNTEAFF. CDR3 DNA sequence: TGTGCCAGCAGCTTCGTTCAGCACCCTAAGAACACTGAAGCTTTCTTT.

This clonotype was seen ten or more times. The chain has TRBV7-8 and TRBJ1-2; 7 nucleotides align to TRBD1. This CDR3 region has 14 residues. J lost 6 bases, V lost 5 bases, and 9 bases had no gene match. CDR1 and CDR2 from the germline V gene are SGHVS and FQNEAQ. In DNA form, the CDR3 reads TGTGCCAGCAGCCTCGACAGGGCCTTAGATGGCTACACCTTC. Amino acids: CASSLDRALDGYTF.

J is TRBJ2-6 and V is TRBV7-3, with D possibly being TRBD1 (6 bases). The CDR3 is made up of 15 amino acids. Germline V gene sequence: CDR1 SGHTA, CDR2 FQGTGA. With 5 bases removed from V and 2 bases from J, the gap between germline ends came to 10 bases. CDR3 in amino acids: CASSLNRAGANVLTF. CDR3 coding DNA: TGTGCCAGCAGCCTAAACAGGGCTGGGGCCAACGTCCTGACTTTC.

This clonotype has a count of ten or more. This chain connects TRBV2 to TRBJ2-7; D is possibly TRBD2 (5 bases). Per germline, CDR1 SNHLY and CDR2 FYNNEI. This CDR3 comprises 14 residues. V lost 3 bases to trimming and J lost 7 bases, with 16 bases between them. CDR3 in DNA: TGTGCCAGCAGTGACTGGACTCGGCCGGGGGAGCAGTACTTC. Its translation is CASSDWTRPGEQYF.

The rearrangement links TRBV7-6 to TRBJ1-4; D unresolved. V was trimmed by 8 bases and J by 0 bases, leaving 7 bases between them. CDR1 and CDR2 (germline): SGHVS, FNYEAQ. The length of the CDR3 is 13 residues. CDR3 sequence reads: CASQAATNEKLFF. The DNA of the CDR3 is TGTGCCAGCCAGGCCGCAACTAATGAAAAACTGTTTTTT.

This chain connects TRBV13 to TRBJ2-7, with D possibly being TRBD1 (6 bases). The germline gives CDR1 PRHDT, CDR2 FYEKMQ (reference sequence). V was trimmed by 5 bases and J by 1 base, leaving 21 bases between them. This CDR3 has 17 amino acids. The CDR3 protein is CASSVSFFRGKSYEQYF. For the CDR3, the DNA is TGTGCCAGCAGCGTCTCCTTTTTCAGGGGAAAATCCTACGAGCAGTACTTC.

Note on this clonotype: A much larger clone differs from this one at a single base, so this may be a read error. V gene TRBV27 combines with J gene TRBJ1-5; 7 bases line up with TRBD1. CDR3 size: 15 residues. Germline assignment: CDR1 MNHEY and CDR2 SMNVEV (reference sequence). V dropped 2 bases and J dropped 5; count of bases not matched to a gene: 6. The CDR3 DNA sequence: TGTGCCAGCAGTTTAGACAGGGCGGCGGATCAGCCCCAGCATTTT. Protein product: CASSLDRAADQPQHF.

The CDR3 nucleotides are TGCAGTGTTAGGGCGGGGGGGCGGACAGATACGCAGTATTTT. Translated: CSVRAGGRTDTQYF. This chain joins TRBV20-1 and TRBJ2-3; 9 positions agree with TRBD2. This CDR3 is built from 14 residues. Germline lookup yields CDR1 DFQATT and CDR2 SNEGSKA (reference sequence). J lost 3 bases, V lost 7 bases, and 8 bases had no gene match.

This clonotype came up many times. The V and J genes are TRBV4-2 and TRBJ1-1; D remains unclear. Germline CDR1 is LGHNA and CDR2 is YNFKEQ. The ends were cut back, 0 bases at V and 3 bases at J, with 8 bases in the middle. The CDR3 spans 14 residues. CDR3 sequence: CASSQEVTYTEAFF. The DNA for the CDR3 is TGTGCCAGCAGCCAAGAGGTCACCTACACTGAAGCTTTCTTT.

In this sample, this clonotype turned up a few times. This chain connects TRBV3-1 to TRBJ2-5, with a possible D match to TRBD2 (7 bases). CDR3 length: 15 amino acids. Germline V gives CDR1 LGHDT, CDR2 YNNKEL (reference sequence). V lost 4 bases and J 4 bases, leaving 16 bases between the germline ends. Written as DNA, the CDR3 is TGTGCCAGCAGCCCGGGCGGGGGCTGGGGAGAGACCCAGTACTTC. Encoded protein: CASSPGGGWGETQYF.